This T cell receptor beta chain was found in a study of OX40 agonist ivuxolimab in advanced cancers. Study-wide background: Those treated in dose escalation had hepatocellular carcinoma, melanoma, renal cell cancer or head and neck cancer. Of the participants, 40% had some prior anti-PD-1, anti-PD-L1 or anti-CTLA-4 therapy, which was allowed. Three patients showed partial responses: one hepatocellular carcinoma and two cutaneous melanoma cases. Notes on the study in general: CD4+ and CD8+ T cells in blood underwent clonal expansion by week 6 at 0.1 to 3.0 mg/kg.

The CDR3 runs to 14 residues. The germline CDR1 and CDR2 sequences are LNHDA and SQIVND (reference sequence). The V and J ends lost 6 bases and 4 bases, in that order; junction bases with no gene match: 5. Here immunoSEQ multiplex PCR was the method, and the copy in TCRdb shows in-frame clones only, minus some. Of approximately 52,000 clones listed, 79% were seen once; the top ten hold about 1.9%. Worth noting for this clone: Its target is unknown.

The clonotype originates from an adult with an advanced solid tumor such as melanoma, head and neck, liver or kidney cancer. This sample comprised CD4+ or CD8+ T cells sorted from blood, obtained in a trial of the OX40 agonist ivuxolimab. The rearrangement joins TRBV19 to TRBJ1-1; 10 bases fit TRBD1. Here the CDR3 reads CASRMDRGTTEAFF. The DNA of the CDR3 is TGTGCCAGTAGGATGGACAGGGGGACCACTGAAGCTTTCTTT. The full variable domain, with the rest looked up from reference TRBV19 and TRBJ1-1, is DGGITQSPKYLFRKEGQNVTLSCEQNLNHDAMYWYRQDPGQGLRLIYYSQIVNDFQKGDIAEGYSVSREKKESFPLTVTSAQKNPTAFYLCASRMDRGTTEAFFGQGTRLTVV.